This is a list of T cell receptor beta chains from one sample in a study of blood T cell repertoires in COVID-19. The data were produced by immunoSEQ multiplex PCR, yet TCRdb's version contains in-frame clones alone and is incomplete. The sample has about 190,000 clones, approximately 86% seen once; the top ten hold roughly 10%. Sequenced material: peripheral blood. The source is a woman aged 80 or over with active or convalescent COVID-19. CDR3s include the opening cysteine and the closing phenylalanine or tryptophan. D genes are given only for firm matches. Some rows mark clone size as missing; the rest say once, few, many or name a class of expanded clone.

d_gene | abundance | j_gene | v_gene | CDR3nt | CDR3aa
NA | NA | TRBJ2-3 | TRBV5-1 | TGCGCCAGCAGCTTCCAGGGTAGTGCGGATACGCAGTATTTT | CASSFQGSADTQYF
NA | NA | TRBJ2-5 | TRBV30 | TGTGCCTGGAGTGATGTCGCGGGGACCCAGTACTTC | CAWSDVAGTQYF
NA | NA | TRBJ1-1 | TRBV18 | TGTGCCAGCTCCCCTGTTCGGGGCACTGAAGCTTTCTTT | CASSPVRGTEAFF
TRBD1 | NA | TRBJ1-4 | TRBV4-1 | TGCGCCAGCAGCCAACGGACAGGGGGGTTGACTAATGAAAAACTGTTTTTT | CASSQRTGGLTNEKLFF
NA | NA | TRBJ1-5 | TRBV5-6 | TGTGCCAGCAGCTTGGTCAGGTGGCCCCAGCATTTT | CASSLVRWPQHF
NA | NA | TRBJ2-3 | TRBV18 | TGTGCCAGCTCACCATGGCCCGAGGCCGCAACTAGCACAGATACGCAGTATTTT | CASSPWPEAATSTDTQYF
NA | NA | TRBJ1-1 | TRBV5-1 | TGCGCCAGCAGCTGGAAATCGGGCCGGATGGGGGGCACTGAAGCTTTCTTT | CASSWKSGRMGGTEAFF
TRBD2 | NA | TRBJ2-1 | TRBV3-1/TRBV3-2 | TGTGCCAGCAGCCAACTTAGCGGGAGGAGGTACAATGAGCAGTTCTTC | CASSQLSGRRYNEQFF
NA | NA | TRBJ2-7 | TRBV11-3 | TGTGCCAGCAGCCCCAGGGGGGACGCCTACGAGCAGTACTTC | CASSPRGDAYEQYF
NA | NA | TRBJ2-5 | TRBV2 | TGTGCCAGCAGTGCGGTATTAGAGACCCAGTACTTC | CASSAVLETQYF
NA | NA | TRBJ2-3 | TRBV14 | TGTGCCAGCGGGGCTAGCACAGATACGCAGTATTTT | CASGASTDTQYF
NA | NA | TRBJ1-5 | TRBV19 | TGTGCCAGTAGTATACTCGGAGATAGCAATCAGCCCCAGCATTTT | CASSILGDSNQPQHF
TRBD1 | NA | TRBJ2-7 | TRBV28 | TGTGCCAGCAGTCCCTCCGGGACAGGGTCCGAGCAGTACTTC | CASSPSGTGSEQYF
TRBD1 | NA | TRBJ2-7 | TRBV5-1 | TGCGCCAGCAGCCCCACCCGGACAGGGGCCAGCGAGCAGTACTTC | CASSPTRTGASEQYF
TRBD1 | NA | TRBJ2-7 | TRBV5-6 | TGTGCCAGCAGCTTGGTCGGGACAGTCTACGAGCAGTACTTC | CASSLVGTVYEQYF
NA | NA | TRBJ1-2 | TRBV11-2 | TGTGCCAGCAGCTTTGCGGCACAGGACAGAGGAAATGGCTACACCTTC | CASSFAAQDRGNGYTF
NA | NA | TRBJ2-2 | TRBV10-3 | TGTGCCATCAGTGGGGAACTAGTCCCCACCGGGGAGCTGTTTTTT | CAISGELVPTGELFF
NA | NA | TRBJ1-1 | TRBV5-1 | TGCGCCAGCAGCTTGGCCGGGGTTTATGAAGCTTTCTTT | CASSLAGVYEAFF
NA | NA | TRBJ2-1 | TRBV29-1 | TGCAGCGTTGGCAGCAATGAGCAGTTCTTC | CSVGSNEQFF
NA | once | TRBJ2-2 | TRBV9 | TGTGCCAGCAGCGTAGGGACAACTACCACCGGGGAGCTGTTTTTT | CASSVGTTTTGELFF
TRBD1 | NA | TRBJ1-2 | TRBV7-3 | TGTGCCAGCAGTACAAGGGGGCGCGATGGCTACACCTTC | CASSTRGRDGYTF
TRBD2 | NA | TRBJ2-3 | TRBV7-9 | TGTGCCAGCAATCTCCCGGGACTAGCGGGAACAGATACGCAGTATTTT | CASNLPGLAGTDTQYF
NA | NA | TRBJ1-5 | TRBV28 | TGTGCCAGCATCCGGGGGGCAGATCAGCCCCAGCATTTT | CASIRGADQPQHF
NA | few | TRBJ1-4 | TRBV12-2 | TGTGCAAGTCGCTTAGCGGAAACGGGGGGTGGGTTAGAACTGTTTTTT | CASRLAETGGGLELFF
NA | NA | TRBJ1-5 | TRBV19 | TGTGCCAGTAGTCGGGAAGCTGACAATCAGCCCCAGCATTTT | CASSREADNQPQHF
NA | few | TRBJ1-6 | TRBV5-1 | TGCGCCAGCAGCTTGTCAGGGGCGGATAATTCACCCCTCCACTTT | CASSLSGADNSPLHF
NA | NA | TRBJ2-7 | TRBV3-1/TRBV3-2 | TGTGCCAGCAGCCAAAGGGGAACCTACGAGCAGTACTTC | CASSQRGTYEQYF
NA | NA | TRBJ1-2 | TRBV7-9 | TGTGCCAGCAGCTCACAGGGCTATGGCTACACCTTC | CASSSQGYGYTF
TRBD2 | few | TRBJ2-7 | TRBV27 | TGTGCCAGCAGTTTAACAGTGTCTAGCGGGAGTTACGAGCAGTACTTC | CASSLTVSSGSYEQYF
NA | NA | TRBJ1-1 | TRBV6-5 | TGTGCCAGCACCCTACGCGAAAGGGAGAGCACTGAAGCTTTCTTT | CASTLRERESTEAFF
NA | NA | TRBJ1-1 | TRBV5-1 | TGCGCCAGCAGCTTGGTTTCGAGGGTTTCCGGCCATGAAGCTTTCTTT | CASSLVSRVSGHEAFF
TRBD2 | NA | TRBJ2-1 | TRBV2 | TGTGCCAGCAGTGAAGGACTAGCGGGAGGGACTGAGCAGTTCTTC | CASSEGLAGGTEQFF
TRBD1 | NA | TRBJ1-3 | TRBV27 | TGTGCCAGCAGTTCGACGAAACTCACAGGGGCCAGCTCTGGAAACACCATATATTTT | CASSSTKLTGASSGNTIYF
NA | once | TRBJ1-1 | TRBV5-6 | TGTGCCAGCAGCTTTAGTCCAACCAACACTGAAGCTTTCTTT | CASSFSPTNTEAFF
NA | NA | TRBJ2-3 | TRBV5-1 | TGCGCCAGCAGCTTGTCCGCGCCTAGCACAGATACGCAGTATTTT | CASSLSAPSTDTQYF
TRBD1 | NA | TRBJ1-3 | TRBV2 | TGTGCCAGCAGTGAACAGGGGGCGAGAAACACCATATATTTT | CASSEQGARNTIYF
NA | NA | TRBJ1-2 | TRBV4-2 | TGTGCCAGCAGCTATCCGATAGGGGCTAACTATGGCTACACCTTC | CASSYPIGANYGYTF
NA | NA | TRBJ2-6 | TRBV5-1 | TGCGCCAGCAGCTCAACAGGGTCTGGGGCCAACGTCCTGACTTTC | CASSSTGSGANVLTF
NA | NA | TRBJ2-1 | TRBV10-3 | TGTGCCATCTCTCCGACCAGGGGGCCGGGGGGCTCCTACAATGAGCAGTTCTTC | CAISPTRGPGGSYNEQFF
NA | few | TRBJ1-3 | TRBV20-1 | TGCAGTGCTACTCCTGGAAACACCATATATTTT | CSATPGNTIYF
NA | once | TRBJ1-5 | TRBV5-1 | TGCGCCAGCAGCTCCGACACCAATCAGCCCCAGCATTTT | CASSSDTNQPQHF
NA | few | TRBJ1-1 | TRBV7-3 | TGTGCCAGCAGCTTAAGGCAGAACACTGAAGCTTTCTTT | CASSLRQNTEAFF
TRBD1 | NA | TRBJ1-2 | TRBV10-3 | TGTGCCATCAGTGAGTCGACAGGGGTAAACTATGGCTACACCTTC | CAISESTGVNYGYTF
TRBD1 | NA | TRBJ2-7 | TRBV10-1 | TGCGCCAGCAGTGAGTCCCCAGGGGGCAGGTACGAGCAGTACTTC | CASSESPGGRYEQYF
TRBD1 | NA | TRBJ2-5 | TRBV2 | TGTGCCAGCAGTGAAATAGTGACAGGGGAAGAGACCCAGTACTTC | CASSEIVTGEETQYF
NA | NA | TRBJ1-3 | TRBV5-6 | TGTGCCAGCAGGATCGGGGGTATCTCTGGAAACACCATATATTTT | CASRIGGISGNTIYF
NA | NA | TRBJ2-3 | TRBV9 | TGTGCCAGCAGCCCATCGGACTACTCAGATACGCAGTATTTT | CASSPSDYSDTQYF
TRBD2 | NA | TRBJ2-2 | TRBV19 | TGTGCCAGTAGTATCCGCCTAGCGGGGCCTTCATTCGGCACCGGGGAGCTGTTTTTT | CASSIRLAGPSFGTGELFF